The clone carrying this T cell receptor beta chain was detected once. This CDR3 is built from 14 residues. Per the germline V gene, CDR1 is MDHEN and CDR2 is SYDVKM. V gave up 5 bases and J gave up 4 bases; unmatched junction bases: 2. The data are from a study of T cell changes during pregnancy in multiple sclerosis. The repertoire was sequenced with immunoSEQ multiplex PCR; TCRdb's copy has only in-frame clones and lacks some. The table has about 69,000 clones, approximately 90% seen once. The specimen was peripheral blood, collected in the third trimester of pregnancy. The TCR was taken from a female donor with multiple sclerosis, enrolled in a pregnancy study. The chain is built from TRBV28 and TRBJ2-3, with 11 bases aligning to TRBD2. CDR3 in amino acids: CASSVAGGADTQYF. The CDR3 DNA reads TGTGCCAGCAGTGTAGCGGGGGGGGCAGATACGCAGTATTTT.